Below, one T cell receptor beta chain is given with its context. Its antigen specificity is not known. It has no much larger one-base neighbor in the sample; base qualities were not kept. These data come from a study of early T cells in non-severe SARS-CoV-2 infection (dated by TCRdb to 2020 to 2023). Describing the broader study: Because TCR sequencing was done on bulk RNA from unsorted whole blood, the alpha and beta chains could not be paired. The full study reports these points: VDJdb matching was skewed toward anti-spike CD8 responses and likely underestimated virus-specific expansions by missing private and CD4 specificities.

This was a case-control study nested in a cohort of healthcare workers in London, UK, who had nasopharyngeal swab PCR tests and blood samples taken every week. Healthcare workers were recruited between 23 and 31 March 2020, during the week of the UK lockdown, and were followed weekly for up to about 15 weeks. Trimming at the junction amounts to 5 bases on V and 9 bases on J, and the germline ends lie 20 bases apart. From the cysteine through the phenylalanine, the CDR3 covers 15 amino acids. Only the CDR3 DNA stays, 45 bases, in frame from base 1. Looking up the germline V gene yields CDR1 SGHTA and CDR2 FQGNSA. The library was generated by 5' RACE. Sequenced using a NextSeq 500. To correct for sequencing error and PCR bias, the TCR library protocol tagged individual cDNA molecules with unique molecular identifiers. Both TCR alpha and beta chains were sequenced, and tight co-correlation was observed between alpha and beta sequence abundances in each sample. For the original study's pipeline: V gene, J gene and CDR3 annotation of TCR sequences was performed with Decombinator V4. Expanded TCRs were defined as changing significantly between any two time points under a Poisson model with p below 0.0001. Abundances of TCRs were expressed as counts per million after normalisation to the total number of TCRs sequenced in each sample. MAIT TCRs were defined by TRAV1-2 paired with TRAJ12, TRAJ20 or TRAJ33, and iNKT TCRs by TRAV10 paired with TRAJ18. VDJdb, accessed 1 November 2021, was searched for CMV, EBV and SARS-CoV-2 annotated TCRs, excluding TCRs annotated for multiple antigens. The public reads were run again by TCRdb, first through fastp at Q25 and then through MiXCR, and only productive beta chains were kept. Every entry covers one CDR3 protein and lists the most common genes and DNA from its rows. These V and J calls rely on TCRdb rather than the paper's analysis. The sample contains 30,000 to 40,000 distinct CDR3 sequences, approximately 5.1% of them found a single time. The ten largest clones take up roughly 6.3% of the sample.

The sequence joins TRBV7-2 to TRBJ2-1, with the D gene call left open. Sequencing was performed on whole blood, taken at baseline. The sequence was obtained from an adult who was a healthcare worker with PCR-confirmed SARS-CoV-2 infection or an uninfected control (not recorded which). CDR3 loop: CASSIRFQRGAEQFF. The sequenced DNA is TGTGCCAGCAGCATTAGGTTCCAGCGAGGCGCTGAGCAGTTCTTC.